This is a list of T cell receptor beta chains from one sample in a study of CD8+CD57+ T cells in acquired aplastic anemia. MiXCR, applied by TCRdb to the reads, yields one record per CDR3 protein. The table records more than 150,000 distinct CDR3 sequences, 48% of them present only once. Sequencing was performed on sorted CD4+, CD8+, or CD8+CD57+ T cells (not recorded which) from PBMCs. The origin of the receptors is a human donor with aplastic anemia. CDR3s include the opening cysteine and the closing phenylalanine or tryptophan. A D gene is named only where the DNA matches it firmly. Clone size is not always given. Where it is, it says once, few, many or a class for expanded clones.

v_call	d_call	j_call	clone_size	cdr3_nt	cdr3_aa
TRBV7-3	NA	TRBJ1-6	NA	TGTGCCAGCAGCTTAACCGCAGGGTTTAATTCACCCCTCCACTTT	CASSLTAGFNSPLHF
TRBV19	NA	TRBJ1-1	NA	TGTGCCAGTAGTATAGGGGGCGCGGGAAACACTGAAGCTTTCTTT	CASSIGGAGNTEAFF
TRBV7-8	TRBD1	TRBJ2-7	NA	TGTGCCAGCCTCAACCGGGACAGGATTAGGGACGAGCAGTACTTC	CASLNRDRIRDEQYF
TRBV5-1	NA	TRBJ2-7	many	TGCGCCAGCAGCTACCCAGGGACCTACGAGCAGTACTTC	CASSYPGTYEQYF
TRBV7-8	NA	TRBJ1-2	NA	TGTGCCAGCAGCCCTTCTGGGGAAGGCTACACCTTC	CASSPSGEGYTF
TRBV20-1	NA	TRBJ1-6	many	TGCAGTGCTAGGGAACAGGGTAATTCACCCCTCCACTTT	CSAREQGNSPLHF
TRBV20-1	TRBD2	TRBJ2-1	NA	TGCAGTGCTAGAGCGGGGCGGGGGGTGGAGCAGTTCTTC	CSARAGRGVEQFF
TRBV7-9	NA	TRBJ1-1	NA	TGTGCCAGCAGCGCCTCGGGTGAAGCTTTCTTT	CASSASGEAFF
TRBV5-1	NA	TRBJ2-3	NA	TGCGCCAGCAGCACCGCGGGCAGGACCACAGATACGCAGTATTTT	CASSTAGRTTDTQYF
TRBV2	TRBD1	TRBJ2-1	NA	TGTGCCAGCAGTGAAGCGCGGGGACAGGGGGCCGGGGAGCAGTTCTTC	CASSEARGQGAGEQFF
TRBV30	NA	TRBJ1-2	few	TGTGCCTGGAGGCGTACTCGGGCGGGCTACACCTTC	CAWRRTRAGYTF
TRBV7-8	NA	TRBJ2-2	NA	TGTGCCAGCAGCCCGCCACGGAGACTAGGAAAGGCCGGGGAGCTGTTTTTT	CASSPPRRLGKAGELFF
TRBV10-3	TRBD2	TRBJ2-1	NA	TGTGCCATCAGGGCTAGCGGCCTCAATGAGCAGTTCTTC	CAIRASGLNEQFF
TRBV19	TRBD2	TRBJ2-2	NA	TGTGCCACCTCCGGGACTAGGGGCGGGGAGCTGTTTTTT	CATSGTRGGELFF
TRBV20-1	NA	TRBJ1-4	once	TGCAGTGCTAGAGGGCAACCTTCAACTAATGAAAAACTGTTTTTT	CSARGQPSTNEKLFF
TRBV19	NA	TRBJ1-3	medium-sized	TGTGCCAGTAGTACCCCCAGGGGCTCTGGAAACACCATATATTTT	CASSTPRGSGNTIYF
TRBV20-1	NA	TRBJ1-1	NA	TGCAGTGCTAGTTTGCTCAGCATGAACACTGAAGCTTTCTTT	CSASLLSMNTEAFF
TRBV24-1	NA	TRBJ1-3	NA	TGTGCCACCAGTGGGGTTTGCGACAGCATCTCTGGAAACACCATATATTTT	CATSGVCDSISGNTIYF
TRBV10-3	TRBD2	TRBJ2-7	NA	TGTGCCATCGCGTCTTCGGCTAGCGGGTTTTACGAGCAGTACTTC	CAIASSASGFYEQYF
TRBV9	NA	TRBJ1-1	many	TGTGCCAGCAGCGTAGCTGCGTCCAGAAAAGCTTTCTTT	CASSVAASRKAFF
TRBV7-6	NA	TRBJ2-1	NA	TGTGCCAGCAGGCCTGAGACCTACAATGAGCAGTTCTTC	CASRPETYNEQFF
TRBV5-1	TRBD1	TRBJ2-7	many	TGCGCCAGCAGCCCGACCTTGGGGACAGGGACCTACGAGCAGTACTTC	CASSPTLGTGTYEQYF
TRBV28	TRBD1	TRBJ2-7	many	TGTGCCAGCACCCCAGGGACAGTAGCCTACGAGCAGTACTTC	CASTPGTVAYEQYF
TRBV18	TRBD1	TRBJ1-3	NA	TGTGCCAGCTCACGGGACAGGGGAGGATCTGGAGACACCATATATTTT	CASSRDRGGSGDTIYF
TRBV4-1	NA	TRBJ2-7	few	TGCGCCAGCAGCCAAGACGGCTACGAGCAGTACTTC	CASSQDGYEQYF
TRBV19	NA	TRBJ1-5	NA	TGTGCCAGTAGTATAGTGGCGGGCAATCAGCCCCAGCATTTT	CASSIVAGNQPQHF
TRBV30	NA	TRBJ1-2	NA	TGTGCCTGGAAGCTCCGGGCACCCGGAGGCTACGCCTTC	CAWKLRAPGGYAF
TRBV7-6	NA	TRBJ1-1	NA	TGCGCCGGCAGCTTAGATCGGGGGTACACTGAAGCTTTCTTT	CAGSLDRGYTEAFF
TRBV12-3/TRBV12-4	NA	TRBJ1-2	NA	TGTGCCAGCGGTTTAGGACGGCTTTCCGGCTACACCTTC	CASGLGRLSGYTF
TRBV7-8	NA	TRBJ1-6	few	TGTGCCAGCAGCCCTCGGACGGGATCACCCCTCCACTTT	CASSPRTGSPLHF
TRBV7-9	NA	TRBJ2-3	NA	TGTGCCAGCAGCTTACCCCTGCACGGGGATACGCAGTATTTT	CASSLPLHGDTQYF
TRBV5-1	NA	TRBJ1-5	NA	TGCGCCAGCAGCTTGTCGGGGTTAATCGGTCAGCCCCAGCATTTT	CASSLSGLIGQPQHF
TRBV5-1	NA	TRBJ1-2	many	TGCGCCAGCAGCTTGGGAGGGCGCGGCTACACCTTC	CASSLGGRGYTF